The TCR beta chain under discussion was sequenced for a study of OX40 agonist ivuxolimab in advanced cancers. Study details: A male proportion of under 90% was recorded, with mean age roughly 60 years and range about 23 to 90. Partial responses, seen in three patients, involved one hepatocellular carcinoma and two cutaneous melanomas.

The protocol was immunoSEQ multiplex PCR, while the TCRdb copy is restricted to in-frame clones and leaves out a portion. The sample contains around 38,000 clones, around 88% of which appear only once. V was trimmed by 3 bases and J by 4 bases, leaving 6 bases between them. This CDR3 comprises 12 residues. Per germline, CDR1 LNHDA and CDR2 SQIVND (reference sequence). This sequence joins TRBV19 and TRBJ1-1; no firm D call. The source of this sequence is an adult with an advanced solid tumor such as melanoma, head and neck, liver or kidney cancer. The starting material was CD4+ or CD8+ T cells sorted from blood, obtained in a trial of the OX40 agonist ivuxolimab. The CDR3: CASSMGITEAFF. The CDR3 nucleotides read TGTGCCAGTAGTATGGGCATCACTGAAGCTTTCTTT.